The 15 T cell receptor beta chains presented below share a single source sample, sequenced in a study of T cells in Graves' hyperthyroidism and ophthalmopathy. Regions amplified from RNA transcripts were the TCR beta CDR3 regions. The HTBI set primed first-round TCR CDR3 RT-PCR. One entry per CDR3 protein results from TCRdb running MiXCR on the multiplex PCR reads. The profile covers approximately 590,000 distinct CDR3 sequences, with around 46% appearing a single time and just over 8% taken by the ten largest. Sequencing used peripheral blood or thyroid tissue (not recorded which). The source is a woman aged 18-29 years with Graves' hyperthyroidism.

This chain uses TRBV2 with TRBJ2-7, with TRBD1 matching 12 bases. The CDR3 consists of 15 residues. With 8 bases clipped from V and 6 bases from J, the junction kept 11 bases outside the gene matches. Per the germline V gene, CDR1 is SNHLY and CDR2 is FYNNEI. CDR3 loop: CASATGQGATAEQYF. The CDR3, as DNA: TGTGCCAGCGCTACGGGACAGGGGGCAACAGCCGAGCAGTACTTC.

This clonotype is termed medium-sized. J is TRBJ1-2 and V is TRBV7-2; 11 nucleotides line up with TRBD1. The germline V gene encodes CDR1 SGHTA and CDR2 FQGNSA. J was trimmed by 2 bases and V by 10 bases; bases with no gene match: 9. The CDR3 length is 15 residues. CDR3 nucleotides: TGTGCCACCGCGGACAGGGGGCGCGTAAACTATGGCTACACCTTC. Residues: CATADRGRVNYGYTF. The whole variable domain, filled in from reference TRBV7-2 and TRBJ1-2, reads GAGVSQSPSNKVTEKGKDVELRCDPISGHTALYWYRQSLGQGLEFLIYFQGNSAPDKSGLPSDRFSAERTGGSVSTLTIQRTQQEDSAVYLCATADRGRVNYGYTFGSGTRLTVV.

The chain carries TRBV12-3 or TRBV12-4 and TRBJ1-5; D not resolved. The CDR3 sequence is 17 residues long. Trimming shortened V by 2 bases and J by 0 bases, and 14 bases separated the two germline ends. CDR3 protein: CASSLKAVPGSNQPQHF. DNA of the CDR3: TGTGCCAGCAGTTTAAAGGCCGTCCCGGGTAGCAATCAGCCCCAGCATTTT.

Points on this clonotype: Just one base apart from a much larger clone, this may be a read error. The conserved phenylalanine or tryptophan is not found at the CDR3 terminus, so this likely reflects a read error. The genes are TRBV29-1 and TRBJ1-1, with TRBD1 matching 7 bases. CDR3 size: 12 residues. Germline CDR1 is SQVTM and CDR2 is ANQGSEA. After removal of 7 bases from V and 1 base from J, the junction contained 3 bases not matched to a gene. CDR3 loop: CSARQGNTEAFS. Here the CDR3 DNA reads TGCAGCGCCCGACAGGGGAACACTGAAGCTTTCTCT.

CDR3 protein: CSARQGGQGPYGYTF. The CDR3, as DNA: TGCAGCGCTAGACAGGGGGGGCAGGGGCCCTATGGCTACACCTTC. The rearrangement uses TRBV29-1 and TRBJ1-2; 9 bases match TRBD1. Losses at the gene ends were 7 bases for V and 4 bases for J; bases not matched to a gene: 13. Germline V gives CDR1 SQVTM, CDR2 ANQGSEA. The CDR3 sequence is 15 residues long.

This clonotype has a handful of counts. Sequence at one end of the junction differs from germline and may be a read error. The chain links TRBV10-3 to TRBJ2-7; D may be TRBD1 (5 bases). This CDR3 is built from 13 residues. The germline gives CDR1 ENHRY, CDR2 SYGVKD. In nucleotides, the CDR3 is TGTGCCAGCAGTGTACAGGTGAACTACGAGCAGTACTTC. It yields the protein CASSVQVNYEQYF.

Written as DNA, the CDR3 is TGTGCCAGCAGCCAAGCACGTGGGACACCCCTCCACTTT. Translated: CASSQARGTPLHF. The chain is built from TRBV7-9 and TRBJ1-6; D not resolved. CDR3 size: 13 residues. V dropped 5 bases and J dropped 11 bases, with 13 bases sitting between them. The germline CDR1 and CDR2 sequences are SEHNR and FQNEAQ (reference sequence).

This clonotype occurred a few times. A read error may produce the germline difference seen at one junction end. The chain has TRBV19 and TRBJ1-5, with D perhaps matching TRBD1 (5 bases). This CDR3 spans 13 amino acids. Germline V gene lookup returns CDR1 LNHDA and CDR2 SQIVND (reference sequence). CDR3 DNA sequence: TGTGCCAGTAGCGGGGGGTTTTGGACACCCGGGAATTTT. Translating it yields CASSGGFWTPGNF.

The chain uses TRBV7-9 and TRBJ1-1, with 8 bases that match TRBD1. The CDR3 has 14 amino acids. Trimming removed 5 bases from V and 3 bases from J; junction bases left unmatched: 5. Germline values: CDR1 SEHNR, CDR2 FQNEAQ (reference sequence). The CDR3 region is CASSRGTGYTEAFF. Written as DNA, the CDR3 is TGTGCCAGCAGCCGAGGGACAGGATACACTGAAGCTTTCTTT.

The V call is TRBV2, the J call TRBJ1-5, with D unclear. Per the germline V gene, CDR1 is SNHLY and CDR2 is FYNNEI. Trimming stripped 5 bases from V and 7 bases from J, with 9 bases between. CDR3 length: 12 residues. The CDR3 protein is CASSPMGQPQHF. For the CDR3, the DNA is TGTGCCAGCAGTCCCATGGGGCAGCCCCAGCATTTT.

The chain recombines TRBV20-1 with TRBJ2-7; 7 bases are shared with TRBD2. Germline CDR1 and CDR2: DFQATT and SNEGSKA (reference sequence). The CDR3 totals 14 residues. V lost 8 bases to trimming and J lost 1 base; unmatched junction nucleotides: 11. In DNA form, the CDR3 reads TGCAGTACTCCCAGCGGGGCAGGGTCCTACGAGCAGTACTTC. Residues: CSTPSGAGSYEQYF.

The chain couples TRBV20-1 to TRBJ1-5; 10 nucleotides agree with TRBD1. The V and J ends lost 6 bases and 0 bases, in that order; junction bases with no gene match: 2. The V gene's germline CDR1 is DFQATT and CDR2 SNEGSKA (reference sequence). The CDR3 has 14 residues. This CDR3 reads CSAGTGVSNQPQHF. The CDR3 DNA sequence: TGCAGTGCGGGGACAGGGGTTAGCAATCAGCCCCAGCATTTT.

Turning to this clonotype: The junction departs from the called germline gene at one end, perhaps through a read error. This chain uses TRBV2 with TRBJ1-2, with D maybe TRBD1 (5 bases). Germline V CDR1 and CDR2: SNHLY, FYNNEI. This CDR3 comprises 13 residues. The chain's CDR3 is CATSEDRNYGYTF. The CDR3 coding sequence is TGTGCCACCAGTGAAGACAGAAACTATGGCTACACCTTC.

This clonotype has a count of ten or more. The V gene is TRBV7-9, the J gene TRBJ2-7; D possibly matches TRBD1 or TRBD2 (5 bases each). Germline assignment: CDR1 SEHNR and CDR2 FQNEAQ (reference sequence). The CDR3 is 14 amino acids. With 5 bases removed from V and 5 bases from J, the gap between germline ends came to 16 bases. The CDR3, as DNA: TGTGCCAGCAGCCCCGAGCTTGGGACGCACGAGCAGTACTTC. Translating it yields CASSPELGTHEQYF.

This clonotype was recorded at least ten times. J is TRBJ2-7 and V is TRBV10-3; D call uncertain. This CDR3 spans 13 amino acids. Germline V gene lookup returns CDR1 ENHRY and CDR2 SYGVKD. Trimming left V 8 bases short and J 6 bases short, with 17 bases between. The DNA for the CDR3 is TGTGCCATCCGTTCGCGTCCGAATGCCGAGCAGTACTTC. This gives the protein CAIRSRPNAEQYF.